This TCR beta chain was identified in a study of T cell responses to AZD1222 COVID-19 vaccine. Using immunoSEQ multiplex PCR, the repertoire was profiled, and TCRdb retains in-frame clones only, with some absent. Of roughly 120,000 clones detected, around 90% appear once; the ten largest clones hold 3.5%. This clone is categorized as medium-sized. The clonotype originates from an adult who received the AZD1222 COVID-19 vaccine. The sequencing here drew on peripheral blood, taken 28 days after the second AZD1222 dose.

The CDR3 reads CACMELQAGDYGYTF. The CDR3 region has the DNA TGTGCCTGTATGGAGTTACAGGCTGGCGACTATGGCTACACCTTC. The chain has TRBV3-1 (or the pseudogene TRBV3-2) and TRBJ1-2; the D gene is possibly TRBD1 (5 bases). The V end was cut by 11 bases, the J end by 3 bases, with 22 bases between. From germline, CDR1 is LGHDT and CDR2 YNNKEL (reference sequence). The CDR3 spans 15 residues.